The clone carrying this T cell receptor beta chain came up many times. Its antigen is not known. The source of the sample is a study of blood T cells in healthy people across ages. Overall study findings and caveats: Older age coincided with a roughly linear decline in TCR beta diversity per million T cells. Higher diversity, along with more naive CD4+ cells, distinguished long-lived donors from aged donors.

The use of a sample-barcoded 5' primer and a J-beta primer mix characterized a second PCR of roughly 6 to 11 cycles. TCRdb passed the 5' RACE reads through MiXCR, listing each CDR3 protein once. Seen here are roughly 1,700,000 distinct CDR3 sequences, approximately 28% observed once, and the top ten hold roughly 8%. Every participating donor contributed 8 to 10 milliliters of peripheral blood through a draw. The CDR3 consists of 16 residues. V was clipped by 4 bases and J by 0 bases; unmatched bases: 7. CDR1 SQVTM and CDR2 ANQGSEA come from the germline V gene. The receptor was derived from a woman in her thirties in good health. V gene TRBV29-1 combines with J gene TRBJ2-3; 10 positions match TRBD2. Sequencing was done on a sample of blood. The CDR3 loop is CSVGGSGRTSTDTQYF. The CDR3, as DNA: TGCAGCGTTGGAGGTAGCGGGAGGACTAGCACAGATACGCAGTATTTT.